Included here is one T cell receptor (delta chain) sequence, with context. One junction end disagrees with the germline gene, perhaps due to a read error. The same CDR3 can be traced to other DNA sequences in this sample. TCRdb fed the reads to CATT. This table holds a few thousand delta-chain clones, 4.5% to 5.5% found once. The data stem from a study of gamma-delta chains in newborns, infants, children. Background on the study: Polyclonal expansion of innate γδ T cells after birth follows microbial exposure.

Germline lookup yields CDR1 GEAIGNYY and CDR2 EKD. The CDR3 length is 17 residues. This clonotype originated in a child who was a newborn, infant or young child, either healthy, febrile or measles-vaccinated (not recorded which). The genes are TRDV2 and TRDJ1, with 8 bases aligning to TRDD3. The sequencing input was blood. The CDR3 loop reads CACDTVNGGSSTDKLIF. In DNA form, the CDR3 reads TGTGCCTGTGACACCGTAAATGGGGGATCTAGCACCGATAAACTCATTTTT.